This TCR beta chain was recovered during a study of cytomegalovirus exposure and HLA in healthy donors. The study ran its PCR with 60 Vbeta and 13 Jbeta primers. The assay was immunoSEQ multiplex PCR, and TCRdb's table has in-frame clones only and misses some. Seen in this sample are tens of thousands of clones; the ten most common clones hold less than 2%. The CDR3 is 14 amino acids. V dropped 5 bases and J dropped 2 bases, with 13 bases sitting between them. CDR1 and CDR2 from the germline V gene are MNHEY and SMNVEV (reference sequence). Input material: PBMCs. This TCR was recovered from a woman in her twenties or thirties in good health and CMV-seronegative. The chain joins TRBV27 to TRBJ2-7, with D perhaps TRBD1 (5 bases). CDR3 sequence reads: CASSSVDTAYEQYF. The CDR3 DNA follows: TGTGCCAGCAGTAGTGTGGACACAGCCTACGAGCAGTACTTC.